This T cell receptor beta chain was captured by sequencing in a study of T cell repertoires in cytomegalovirus infection. The wider study: Both CMV infection and a matching HLA type were indicated by public TCR beta signatures. Study-level results: Summed frequency of public TCR beta families distinguished CMV carriers with the relevant HLA.

V was pared by 8 bases and J by 2 bases, with 9 bases of the junction left unmatched. CDR1 is ENHRY, CDR2 SYGVKD, per germline. There are 14 residues in the CDR3. This clonotype was detected ten times or more. As yet, its antigen is unknown. MiXCR was run by TCRdb on the reads, yielding one entry per CDR3 protein. The sample contains just under 300,000 distinct CDR3 sequences, roughly a tenth of which appear only once. The clonotype comes from a human donor in good health (CMV status not recorded). Some clones in this sample may be carry-over from other donors' samples. The sequenced material came from PBMCs. The rearrangement uses TRBV10-3 and TRBJ2-7; TRBD2 matches at 7 bases. The CDR3 spells CAIRGVFAPYEQYF. The CDR3 bases are TGTGCCATCCGGGGGGTTTTTGCCCCCTACGAGCAGTACTTC.